This paragraph reports one TCR beta chain. Its matching antigen is unknown. Assay: immunoSEQ multiplex PCR; the TCRdb copy retains only in-frame clones and omits some. In the table there are some 120,000 clones, under 90% of which are singletons. The data were obtained in a study of cytomegalovirus exposure and HLA in healthy donors. General study findings and limits: According to the study, approximately 150 TCR beta chains were cytomegalovirus-associated. CMV antigen specificity of a few CMV-associated chains was confirmed in vitro.

The V gene's germline CDR1 is SEHNR and CDR2 FQNEAQ (reference sequence). CDR3 length equals 12 residues. The germline V and J ends were trimmed by 5 bases and 6 bases, with 10 bases remaining between them. This receptor was taken from a woman younger than 45 in good health and CMV-seronegative. The chain recombines TRBV7-9 with TRBJ1-1; a weak D match, TRBD1 (6 bases). Sequenced material: PBMCs. The CDR3 sequence: CASSIGQSEAFF. Written as DNA, the CDR3 is TGTGCCAGCAGCATAGGACAGTCTGAAGCTTTCTTT.